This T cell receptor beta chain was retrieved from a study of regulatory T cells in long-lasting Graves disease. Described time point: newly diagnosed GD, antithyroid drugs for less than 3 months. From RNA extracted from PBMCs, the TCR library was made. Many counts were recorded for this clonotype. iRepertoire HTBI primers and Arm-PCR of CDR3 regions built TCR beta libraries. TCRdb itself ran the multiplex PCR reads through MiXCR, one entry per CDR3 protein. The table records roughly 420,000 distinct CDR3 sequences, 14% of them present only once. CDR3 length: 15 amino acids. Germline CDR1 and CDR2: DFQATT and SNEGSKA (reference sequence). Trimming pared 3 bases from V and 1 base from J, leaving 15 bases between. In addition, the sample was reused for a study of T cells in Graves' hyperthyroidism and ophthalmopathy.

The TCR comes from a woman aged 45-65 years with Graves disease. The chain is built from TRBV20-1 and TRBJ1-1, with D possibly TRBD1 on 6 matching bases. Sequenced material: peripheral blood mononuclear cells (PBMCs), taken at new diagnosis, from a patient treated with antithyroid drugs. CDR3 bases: TGCAGTGCTAGGGATCACAGGGCGAAGAACACTGAAGCTTTCTTT. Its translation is CSARDHRAKNTEAFF.